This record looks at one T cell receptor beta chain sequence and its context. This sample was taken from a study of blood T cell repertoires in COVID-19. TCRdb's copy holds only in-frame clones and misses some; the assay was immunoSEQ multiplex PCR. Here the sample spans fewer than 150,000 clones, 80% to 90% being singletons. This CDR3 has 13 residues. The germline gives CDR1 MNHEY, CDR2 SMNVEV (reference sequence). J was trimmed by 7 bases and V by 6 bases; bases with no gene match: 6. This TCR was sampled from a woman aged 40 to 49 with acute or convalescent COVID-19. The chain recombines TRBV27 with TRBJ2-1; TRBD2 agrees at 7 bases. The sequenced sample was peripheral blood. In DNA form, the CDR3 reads TGTGCCAGCAGATCGGGACTACTTAATGAGCAGTTCTTC. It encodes CASRSGLLNEQFF.